What follows is one T cell receptor (beta chain) and its context. The data are from a study of shared clonotypes between healthy human individuals. The authors split each subset's genomic DNA evenly across several immunoSEQ plates. Clones were read by immunoSEQ multiplex PCR, and TCRdb kept only the in-frame ones, dropping some. The profile covers 450,000 to 550,000 clones, with more than 65% appearing a single time and approximately 13% taken by the ten largest. CDR3 length: 15 residues. CDR1 SGHAT and CDR2 FQDESV come from the germline V gene (reference sequence). With 3 bases clipped from V and 5 bases from J, the junction kept 8 bases outside the gene matches.

The clonotype comes from a woman in her forties in good health. Some clones in this sample may be carry-over from other donors' samples. J is TRBJ2-5 and V is TRBV11-1, with 8 positions matching TRBD2. Material for sequencing was PBMCs. The CDR3 is CASSFLSGRQETQYF. The CDR3 DNA reads TGTGCCAGCAGCTTTTTGAGCGGGAGACAGGAGACCCAGTACTTC.